The 23 T cell receptor beta chains given below trace back to one sample, sequenced in a study of shared clonotypes between healthy human individuals. Produced via immunoSEQ multiplex PCR; TCRdb's table is partial and in-frame only. The repertoire has roughly 500,000 clones, around 79% of them found once; the top ten carry 13%. Sequenced material: PBMCs. These TCRs come from a woman aged 40 to 55 in good health. Some clones in this sample may be carry-over from other donors' samples.

This clone was observed a few times. The rearrangement links TRBV5-1 to TRBJ2-1; TRBD2 aligns across 13 bases. This CDR3 has 16 amino acids. V trimming: 2 bases; J trimming: 7 bases; junction bases outside the gene matches: 6. Germline V gene lookup returns CDR1 SGHRS and CDR2 YFSETQ. In DNA, the CDR3 is TGCGCCAGCAGCTTATTGGGGACTAGCGGGGTAAATGAGCAGTTCTTC. Residues: CASSLLGTSGVNEQFF.

This clone showed up just once. The rearrangement joins TRBV5-4 to TRBJ2-3; 7 nucleotides match TRBD1. The CDR3 sequence is 16 residues long. The germline V gene encodes CDR1 SGHNT and CDR2 YYREEE (reference sequence). The V segment lost 2 bases and the J segment 2 bases; nucleotides outside the gene matches: 8. Here the CDR3 reads CASSFGQARSTDTQYF. In DNA, the CDR3 is TGTGCCAGCAGCTTCGGACAGGCCCGATCCACAGATACGCAGTATTTT.

This clone was detected only once. V gene TRBV2 combines with J gene TRBJ2-2; 11 positions agree with TRBD2. With 5 bases clipped from V and 0 bases from J, the junction kept 5 bases outside the gene matches. Germline V gene lookup returns CDR1 SNHLY and CDR2 FYNNEI. The CDR3 spans 17 residues. The CDR3 sequence is CASSLWGLAANTGELFF. The CDR3 DNA reads as TGTGCCAGCAGTCTCTGGGGACTAGCGGCGAACACCGGGGAGCTGTTTTTT.

The chain is built from TRBV7-2 and TRBJ2-1, with a tentative D call TRBD2 (5 bases). Trimming shortened V by 2 bases and J by 5 bases, and 13 bases separated the two germline ends. Germline CDR1 and CDR2: SGHTA and FQGNSA. The CDR3 sequence is 15 residues long. The CDR3 reads CASSLSAGSHNEQFF. The DNA for the CDR3 is TGTGCCAGCAGCTTATCCGCGGGCAGCCACAATGAGCAGTTCTTC.

This chain uses TRBV9 with TRBJ1-2; D is undetermined. The CDR3 covers 14 residues. Trimming removed 0 bases at V and 7 bases at J, with 13 bases between. Germline CDR1 reads SGDLS; CDR2 reads YYNGEE. The CDR3 loop reads CASSVGIEATGYTF. CDR3 nucleotides: TGTGCCAGCAGCGTAGGTATCGAGGCAACTGGCTACACCTTC.

The chain couples TRBV27 to TRBJ1-1; TRBD1 agrees at 9 bases. CDR3 size: 16 residues. In germline, CDR1 is MNHEY, CDR2 SMNVEV (reference sequence). Trimming cost V 6 bases and J 1 base; bases outside gene matches: 9. The CDR3 coding sequence is TGTGCCAGCAGACCCGGGACAGGGAGGGGGAACACTGAAGCTTTCTTT. Translation gives CASRPGTGRGNTEAFF.

This clone was seen ten or more times. V usage is TRBV18 and J usage is TRBJ1-2, with D maybe TRBD1 (6 bases). The CDR3 is 16 amino acids. Germline CDR1 is KGHSH and CDR2 is LQKENI. Between the trimmed V and J ends, which lost 5 bases and 2 bases, there was a span of 18 bases. Here the CDR3 reads CASSVRQDPANYGYTF. CDR3 nucleotide sequence: TGTGCCAGCTCAGTCCGACAGGATCCGGCGAACTATGGCTACACCTTC.

J is TRBJ2-5 and V is TRBV7-3; D remains ambiguous. Deletions cut 5 bases from V and 4 bases from J, with 11 bases between. The CDR3 length is 13 residues. Germline assignment: CDR1 SGHTA and CDR2 FQGTGA. In DNA form, the CDR3 reads TGTGCCAGCAGCCCCCCTGGCGGAGAGACCCAGTACTTC. It encodes CASSPPGGETQYF.

A remark on this clone: In the same sample, other DNA sequences code for this CDR3. The V call is TRBV5-6, the J call TRBJ2-3; D unresolved. Germline lookup yields CDR1 SGHDT and CDR2 YYEEEE. The CDR3 is made up of 11 amino acids. V was trimmed by 4 bases and J by 5 bases, leaving 5 bases between them. The CDR3: CASSLGDTQYF. CDR3 sequence (DNA): TGTGCCAGCAGCCTGGGAGATACGCAGTATTTT.

This chain links TRBV6-4 with TRBJ2-2, with D uncertain. V was trimmed by 0 bases and J by 6 bases, leaving 5 bases between them. The CDR3 has 13 amino acids. Germline CDR1 and CDR2: MRHNA and SNTAGT. Written as DNA, the CDR3 is TGTGCCAGCAGTGACTCTAGTTCCGGGGAGCTGTTTTTT. It codes for CASSDSSSGELFF.

The chain uses TRBV29-1 and TRBJ2-7, with TRBD2 as a possible D gene (5 bases). The germline V and J ends were trimmed by 7 bases and 2 bases, with 12 bases remaining between them. The CDR3 covers 12 residues. Germline V gene data show CDR1 as SQVTM and CDR2 as ANQGSEA. In DNA form, the CDR3 reads TGCAGCGGCGGAGGTACCGCCTACGAGCAGTACTTC. Encoded protein: CSGGGTAYEQYF.

This clone was seen at least ten times. V is TRBV6-6 and J is TRBJ2-7; no clear D gene. Trimming left V 6 bases short and J 5 bases short, with 8 bases between. CDR3 length: 11 residues. CDR1 and CDR2 (germline): MNHNY, SVGAGI (reference sequence). The CDR3 DNA sequence: TGTGCCAGCAGGAAGGGCGACGAGCAGTACTTC. This encodes CASRKGDEQYF.

This rearrangement joins TRBV5-1 to TRBJ1-2; 9 nucleotides match TRBD1. This CDR3 comprises 15 residues. Germline V lookup: CDR1 SGHRS, CDR2 YFSETQ. V was clipped by 4 bases and J by 2 bases; unmatched bases: 6. Here the CDR3 DNA reads TGCGCCAGCAGCCCGGGGGACAGGGCCAACTATGGCTACACCTTC. Translated, it gives CASSPGDRANYGYTF.

This clone has a count of ten or more. V and J are TRBV4-3 and TRBJ2-6; no clear D gene. With 0 bases removed from V and 2 bases from J, the gap between germline ends came to 5 bases. The CDR3 is made up of 15 amino acids. CDR1 is LGHNA, CDR2 YSLEER, per germline. As DNA, the CDR3 is TGCGCCAGCAGCCAAGAGAGAGCTGGGGCCAACGTCCTGACTTTC. It encodes CASSQERAGANVLTF.

The chain links TRBV18 to TRBJ2-5, with 10 bases fitting TRBD2. V was clipped by 3 bases and J by 2 bases; unmatched bases: 6. The CDR3 loop spans 16 amino acids. Germline V gene lookup returns CDR1 KGHSH and CDR2 LQKENI. The DNA of the CDR3 is TGTGCCAGCTCACCGCGGTCTAGCGGGAGACAAGAGACCCAGTACTTC. Translated, it gives CASSPRSSGRQETQYF.

The rearrangement links TRBV6-1 to TRBJ1-4, with unresolved D. This CDR3 region has 18 residues. The germline V and J ends were trimmed by 1 base and 0 bases, with 15 bases remaining between them. Germline lookup yields CDR1 MNHNS and CDR2 SASEGT. Here the CDR3 reads CASSEGGQGFATNEKLFF. CDR3 nucleotides: TGTGCCAGCAGTGAAGGAGGGCAAGGTTTTGCAACTAATGAAAAACTGTTTTTT.

J is TRBJ2-2 and V is TRBV5-1, with 8 bases identical to TRBD2. The CDR3 extends over 17 amino acids. V gave up 0 bases and J gave up 1 base; unmatched junction bases: 5. Germline CDR1 and CDR2: SGHRS and YFSETQ. In nucleotides, the CDR3 is TGCGCCAGCAGCTTGGTCGGGCTAGCGGGGAACACCGGGGAGCTGTTTTTT. Protein sequence: CASSLVGLAGNTGELFF.

The chain combines TRBV5-1 with TRBJ2-2; TRBD2 aligns across 8 bases. Trimming cost V 3 bases and J 6 bases; bases outside gene matches: 7. The CDR3 is 15 amino acids. CDR1 is SGHRS and CDR2 is YFSETQ in the germline V gene. CDR3 loop: CASSSIYGRAGELFF. The DNA of the CDR3 is TGCGCCAGCAGCTCCATATACGGGAGGGCCGGGGAGCTGTTTTTT. Looking up the rest from reference TRBV5-1 and TRBJ2-2 gives the full variable domain: KAGVTQTPRYLIKTRGQQVTLSCSPISGHRSVSWYQQTPGQGLQFLFEYFSETQRNKGNFPGRFSGRQFSNSRSEMNVSTLELGDSALYLCASSSIYGRAGELFFGEGSRLTVL.

This clone was seen once. The chain couples TRBV7-2 to TRBJ2-2; the D gene is possibly TRBD2 (7 bases). V lost 4 bases, J lost 4 bases, and 13 bases lay in between. CDR1 is SGHTA, CDR2 FQGNSA, per germline. This CDR3 is 15 amino acids long. CDR3 region: CASSSPGGGTGELFF. The CDR3 nucleotides read TGTGCCAGCAGCTCCCCGGGGGGCGGCACCGGGGAGCTGTTTTTT.

The rearrangement joins TRBV6-6 to TRBJ1-2; no firm D call. The CDR3 loop spans 13 amino acids. The V gene lost 4 bases and the J gene lost 4 bases, with 10 bases spanning the gap. Germline loops: CDR1 MNHNY, CDR2 SVGAGI (reference sequence). CDR3 DNA: TGTGCCAGCAGTTCCGGCAGGTTCTATGGCTACACCTTC. Translation gives CASSSGRFYGYTF.

The V call is TRBV2, the J call TRBJ2-7; no clear D. Trimming shortened V by 6 bases and J by 3 bases, and 9 bases separated the two germline ends. The CDR3 runs to 12 residues. CDR1 and CDR2 (germline): SNHLY, FYNNEI. The CDR3 bases are TGTGCCAGCAGCTACTACGGCTACGAGCAGTACTTC. It yields the protein CASSYYGYEQYF.

This sequence joins TRBV7-3 and TRBJ2-2; the match to TRBD1 covers 7 bases. CDR3 length equals 15 residues. Trimming at V came to 5 bases and at J to 1 base, leaving 4 bases not matched to a gene. From germline, CDR1 is SGHTA and CDR2 FQGTGA. The CDR3 region is CASSTRTGNTGELFF. In nucleotides, the CDR3 is TGTGCCAGCAGCACCCGGACAGGGAACACCGGGGAGCTGTTTTTT. The full variable domain, rest sourced from reference TRBV7-3 and TRBJ2-2, is GAGVSQTPSNKVTEKGKYVELRCDPISGHTALYWYRQSLGQGPEFLIYFQGTGAADDSGLPNDRFFAVRPEGSVSTLKIQRTERGDSAVYLCASSTRTGNTGELFFGEGSRLTVL.

The chain employs TRBV15 and TRBJ2-5; 8 bases map to TRBD1. The CDR3 runs 16 residues. V gave up 5 bases and J gave up 6 bases; unmatched junction bases: 14. CDR1 LNHNV and CDR2 YYDKDF come from the germline V gene (reference sequence). CDR3 coding DNA: TGTGCCACCAGCCGGGAGAGACAGGGGTTAAGGAAGACCCAGTACTTC. Protein product: CATSRERQGLRKTQYF.